This T cell receptor (beta chain) was sequenced in a study of human T cells and chemical hapten exposure. Time point described: patch test 1, 2 weeks after DPC sensitization. Treatment denoted: therapeutic diphenylcyclopropenone sensitization with weekly scalp DPC. In this sample, this clonotype turned up a few times. Unique molecular identifiers were affixed to discrete cDNA molecules within the library. One entry per CDR3 protein, called by TCRdb with MiXCR from the RACE reads. Counted here are tens of thousands of distinct CDR3 sequences, approximately 32% occurring once; the ten biggest clones make up over 7.5%. The CDR3 extends over 12 amino acids. CDR1 is SQVTM and CDR2 is ANQGSEA in the germline V gene. V shed 4 bases and J shed 2 bases, with 8 bases lying between them.

The sample was whole blood, taken in connection with sensitization to the hapten diphenylcyclopropenone (DPC). The TCR sequence derives from a man aged 35 to 55 with alopecia areata. Some clones in this sample may be carry-over from other donors' samples. The chain uses TRBV29-1 and TRBJ1-1; D is perhaps TRBD1 (5 bases). The CDR3 DNA follows: TGCAGCGTTGTACAGGTAAACACTGAAGCTTTCTTT. Amino acid sequence: CSVVQVNTEAFF.